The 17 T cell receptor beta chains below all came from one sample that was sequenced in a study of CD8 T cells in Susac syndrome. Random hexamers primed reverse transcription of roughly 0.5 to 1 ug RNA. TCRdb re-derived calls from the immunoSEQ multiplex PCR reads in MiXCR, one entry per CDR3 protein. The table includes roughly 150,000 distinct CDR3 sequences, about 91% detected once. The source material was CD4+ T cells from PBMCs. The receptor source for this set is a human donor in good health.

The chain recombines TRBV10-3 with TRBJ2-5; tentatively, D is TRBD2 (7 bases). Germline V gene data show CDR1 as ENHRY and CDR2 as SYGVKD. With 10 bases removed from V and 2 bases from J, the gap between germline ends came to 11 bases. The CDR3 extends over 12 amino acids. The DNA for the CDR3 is TGTGCCACAGGGGAGGGACAAGAGACCCAGTACTTC. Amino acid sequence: CATGEGQETQYF.

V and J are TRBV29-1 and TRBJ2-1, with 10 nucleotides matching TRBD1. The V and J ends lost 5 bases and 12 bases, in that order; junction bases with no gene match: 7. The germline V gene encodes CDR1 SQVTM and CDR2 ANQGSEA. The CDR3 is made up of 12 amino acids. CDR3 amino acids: CSVRQGAGWQFF. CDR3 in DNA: TGCAGCGTTCGACAGGGGGCTGGATGGCAGTTCTTC.

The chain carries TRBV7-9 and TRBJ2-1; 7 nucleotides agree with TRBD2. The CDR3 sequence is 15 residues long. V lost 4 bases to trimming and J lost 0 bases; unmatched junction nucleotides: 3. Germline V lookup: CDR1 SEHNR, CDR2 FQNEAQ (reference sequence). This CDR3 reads CASSSGTNSYNEQFF. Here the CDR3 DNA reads TGTGCCAGCAGCTCCGGGACTAACTCCTACAATGAGCAGTTCTTC.

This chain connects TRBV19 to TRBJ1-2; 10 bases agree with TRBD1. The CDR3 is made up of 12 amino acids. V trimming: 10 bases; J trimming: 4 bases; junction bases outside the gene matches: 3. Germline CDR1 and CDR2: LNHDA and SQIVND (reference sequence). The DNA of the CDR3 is TGTGCCACCCGGGACAGGGGCTATGGCTACACCTTC. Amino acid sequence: CATRDRGYGYTF.

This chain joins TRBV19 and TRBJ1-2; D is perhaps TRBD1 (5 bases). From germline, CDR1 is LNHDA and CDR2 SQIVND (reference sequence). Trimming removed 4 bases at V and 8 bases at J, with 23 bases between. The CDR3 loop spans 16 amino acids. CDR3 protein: CASSTALGTAFFGYTF. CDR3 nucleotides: TGTGCCAGTAGTACCGCCCTGGGGACGGCTTTTTTCGGCTACACCTTC.

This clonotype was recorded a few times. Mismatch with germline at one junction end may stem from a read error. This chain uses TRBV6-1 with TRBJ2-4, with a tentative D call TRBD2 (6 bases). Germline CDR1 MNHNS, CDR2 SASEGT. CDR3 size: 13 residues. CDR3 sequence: CASREGLAGPEDF. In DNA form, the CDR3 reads TGTGCCAGCAGGGAGGGACTGGCGGGTCCCGAAGACTTC.

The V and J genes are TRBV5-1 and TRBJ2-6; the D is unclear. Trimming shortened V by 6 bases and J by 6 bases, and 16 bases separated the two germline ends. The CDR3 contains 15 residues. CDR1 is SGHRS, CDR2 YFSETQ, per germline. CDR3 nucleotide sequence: TGCGCCAGCACCCTGACATCCTCAACGGCCAACGTCCTGACTTTC. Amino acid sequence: CASTLTSSTANVLTF.

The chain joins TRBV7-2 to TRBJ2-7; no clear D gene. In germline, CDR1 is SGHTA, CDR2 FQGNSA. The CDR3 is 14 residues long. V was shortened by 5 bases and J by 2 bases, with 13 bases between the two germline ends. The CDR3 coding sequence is TGTGCCAGCAGCCTAGACTGGTCCACCTACGAGCAGTACTTC. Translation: CASSLDWSTYEQYF.

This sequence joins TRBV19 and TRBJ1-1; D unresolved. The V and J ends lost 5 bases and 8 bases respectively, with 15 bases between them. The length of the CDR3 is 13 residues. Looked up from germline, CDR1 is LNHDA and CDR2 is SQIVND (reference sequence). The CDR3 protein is CASSSDSLAEAFF. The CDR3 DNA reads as TGTGCCAGTAGTTCCGACTCCTTGGCAGAAGCTTTCTTT. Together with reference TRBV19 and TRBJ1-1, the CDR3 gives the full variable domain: DGGITQSPKYLFRKEGQNVTLSCEQNLNHDAMYWYRQDPGQGLRLIYYSQIVNDFQKGDIAEGYSVSREKKESFPLTVTSAQKNPTAFYLCASSSDSLAEAFFGQGTRLTVV.

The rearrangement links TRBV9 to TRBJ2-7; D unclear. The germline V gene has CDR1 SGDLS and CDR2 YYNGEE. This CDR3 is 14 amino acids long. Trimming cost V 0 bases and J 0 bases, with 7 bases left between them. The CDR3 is CASSVDVLSYEQYF. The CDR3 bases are TGTGCCAGCAGCGTAGATGTCCTCTCCTACGAGCAGTACTTC.

Written as DNA, the CDR3 is TGTGCCAGCAGCGTAGACGGATATAACACCGGGGAGCTGTTTTTT. As protein: CASSVDGYNTGELFF. The chain links TRBV9 to TRBJ2-2; D unresolved. The CDR3 is 15 residues long. CDR1 SGDLS and CDR2 YYNGEE come from the germline V gene. V was clipped by 0 bases and J by 2 bases, with 8 bases between them.

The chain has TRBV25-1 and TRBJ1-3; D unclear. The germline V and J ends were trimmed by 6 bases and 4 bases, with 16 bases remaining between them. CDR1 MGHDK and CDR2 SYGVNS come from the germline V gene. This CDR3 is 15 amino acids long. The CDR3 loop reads CASRGDFVWGNTIYF. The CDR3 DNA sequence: TGTGCCAGCAGGGGAGACTTCGTCTGGGGAAACACCATATATTTT.

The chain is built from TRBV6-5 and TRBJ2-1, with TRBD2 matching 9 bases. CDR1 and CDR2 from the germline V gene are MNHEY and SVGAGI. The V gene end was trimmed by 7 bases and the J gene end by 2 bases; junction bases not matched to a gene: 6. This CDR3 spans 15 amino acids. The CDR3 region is CASTERGVTYNEQFF. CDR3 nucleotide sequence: TGTGCCAGCACGGAGCGGGGGGTCACCTACAATGAGCAGTTCTTC.

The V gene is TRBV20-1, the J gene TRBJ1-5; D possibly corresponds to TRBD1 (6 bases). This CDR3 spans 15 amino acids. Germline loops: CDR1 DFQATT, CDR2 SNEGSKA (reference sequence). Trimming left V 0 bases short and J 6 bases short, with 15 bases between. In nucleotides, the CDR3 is TGCAGTGCTAGAGATCCCGCAGGGGACCTTCAGCCCCAGCATTTT. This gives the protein CSARDPAGDLQPQHF.

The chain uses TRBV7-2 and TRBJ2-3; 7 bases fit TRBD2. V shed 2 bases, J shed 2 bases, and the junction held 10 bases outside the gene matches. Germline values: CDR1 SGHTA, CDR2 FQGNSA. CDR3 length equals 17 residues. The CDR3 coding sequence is TGTGCCAGCAGCTTATGGGGGTCGGGGACTACCACAGATACGCAGTATTTT. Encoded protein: CASSLWGSGTTTDTQYF. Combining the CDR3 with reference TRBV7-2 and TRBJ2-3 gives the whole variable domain GAGVSQSPSNKVTEKGKDVELRCDPISGHTALYWYRQSLGQGLEFLIYFQGNSAPDKSGLPSDRFSAERTGGSVSTLTIQRTQQEDSAVYLCASSLWGSGTTTDTQYFGPGTRLTVL.

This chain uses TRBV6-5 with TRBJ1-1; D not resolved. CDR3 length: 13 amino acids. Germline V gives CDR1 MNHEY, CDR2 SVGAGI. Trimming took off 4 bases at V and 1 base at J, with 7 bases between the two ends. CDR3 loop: CASSSQRNTEAFF. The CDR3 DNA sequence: TGTGCCAGCAGTTCCCAGAGGAACACTGAAGCTTTCTTT.

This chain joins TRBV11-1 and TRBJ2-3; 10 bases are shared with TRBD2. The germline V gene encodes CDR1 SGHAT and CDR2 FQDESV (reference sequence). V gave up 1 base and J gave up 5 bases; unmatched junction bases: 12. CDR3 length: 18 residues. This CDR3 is CASSLGSQREGRGDTQYF. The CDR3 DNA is TGTGCCAGCAGCTTAGGTTCCCAGCGGGAGGGACGGGGAGATACGCAGTATTTT.